This T cell receptor beta chain is from a study of cytomegalovirus exposure and HLA in healthy donors. The V and J ends lost 8 bases and 5 bases respectively, with 10 bases between them. Germline lookup yields CDR1 MNHEY and CDR2 SVGAGI. The CDR3 totals 13 residues. The PCR used 60 Vbeta and 13 Jbeta primers. Original processing methods: Among the unique TCR beta chains that a later analysis counted, 75 million to 85 million in all, 9.5 million to 11 million were shared. Only in-frame clones appear in the TCRdb table, and some are missing; sequencing was by immunoSEQ multiplex PCR. V, J and clone size derive from that table, while D and trimming were established from the DNA sequence. The sample has under 130,000 clones, more than 60% seen once. Turning to this clone: Its antigen is currently unknown.

Study conclusions and caveats: The authors confirmed in vitro that three CMV-associated chains were specific for CMV antigens.

The sequence derives from a male donor in good health and CMV-seronegative. Sequencing input: PBMCs. The chain links TRBV6-5 to TRBJ1-6; the D gene is possibly TRBD1 (5 bases). This chain's CDR3 is CASGRRDNSPLHF. CDR3 in DNA: TGTGCCAGCGGACGCAGGGATAATTCACCCCTCCACTTT.